The 20 T cell receptor beta chains listed next were all sequenced from one sample in a study of human T cells and chemical hapten exposure listed by TCRdb under 2021. The time point label for this specimen denotes: patch test 1, 2 weeks after DPC sensitization. The sample's treatment or condition label, decoded: therapeutic diphenylcyclopropenone sensitization with weekly scalp DPC. The receptor library was made with RACE. TCRdb names NextSeq 500 as the instrument used. TCRdb reprocessed the public reads (quality trimming at Q25 with fastp, clone calling with MiXCR) and kept in-frame beta chains. Each entry merges the rows of one CDR3 protein and shows their most common DNA and genes. The table for this sample lists around 190,000 distinct CDR3 sequences; 20% to 25% of them were counted only once. Less than 7% of the sample rests with the top ten. The starting material was whole blood, obtained in connection with sensitization to the hapten diphenylcyclopropenone (DPC). Receptor source: a woman aged 50 to 65 with alopecia areata. Some clones in this sample may be carry-over from other donors' samples.

The sample holds a few counts of this clonotype. The V and J genes are TRBV6-2 or TRBV6-3 and TRBJ2-1, with 9 bases fitting TRBD2. The CDR3 is 16 residues long. Germline CDR1 and CDR2: MNHEY and SVGEGT. The V gene end was trimmed by 4 bases and the J gene end by 4 bases; junction bases not matched to a gene: 8. CDR3 residues: CASSSPASGKYNEQFF. The CDR3 DNA follows: TGTGCCAGCAGTTCCCCAGCTAGCGGGAAGTACAATGAGCAGTTCTTC.

This clonotype was counted a few times. The V call is TRBV20-1, the J call TRBJ2-7; D perhaps matches TRBD1 (5 bases). V was pared by 6 bases and J by 1 base, with 19 bases between. Germline V gene data show CDR1 as DFQATT and CDR2 as SNEGSKA (reference sequence). The CDR3 has 15 amino acids. The CDR3 loop reads CSALPTSTVSYEQYF. The CDR3, as DNA: TGCAGTGCCCTACCTACCTCGACAGTTTCCTACGAGCAGTACTTC.

The genes are TRBV11-2 and TRBJ2-1; no reliable D call. V was cut by 1 base and J by 5 bases, with 15 bases left in between. The CDR3 length is 16 residues. In germline, CDR1 is SGHAT, CDR2 FQNNGV. The CDR3 nucleotides are TGTGCCAGCAGCTTAGGGGGATTCCTCAGCCACAATGAGCAGTTCTTC. Its translation is CASSLGGFLSHNEQFF.

This clonotype was recorded a few times. CDR3 in amino acids: CASRAPGLMDTGELFF. In nucleotides, the CDR3 is TGCGCCAGCAGGGCTCCGGGACTAATGGACACCGGGGAGCTGTTTTTT. V gene TRBV5-1 combines with J gene TRBJ2-2; 7 positions agree with TRBD2. Trimming cost V 5 bases and J 3 bases; bases outside gene matches: 10. Germline CDR1 SGHRS, CDR2 YFSETQ. The CDR3 length is 16 residues. The full variable domain, its missing parts supplied by reference TRBV5-1 and TRBJ2-2, is KAGVTQTPRYLIKTRGQQVTLSCSPISGHRSVSWYQQTPGQGLQFLFEYFSETQRNKGNFPGRFSGRQFSNSRSEMNVSTLELGDSALYLCASRAPGLMDTGELFFGEGSRLTVL.

The CDR3 is CASSFVGGNTIYF. In nucleotides, the CDR3 is TGTGCCAGCAGCTTCGTTGGGGGAAACACCATATATTTT. The rearrangement links TRBV5-6 to TRBJ1-3; no clear D. V was trimmed by 2 bases and J by 4 bases, leaving 7 bases between them. In germline, CDR1 is SGHDT, CDR2 YYEEEE. This CDR3 is built from 13 residues.

This clonotype was observed a handful of times. CDR3 nucleotide sequence: TGTGCCAGCAGCTTAGAGGGAAGGAAGAACACTGAAGCTTTCTTT. Encoded protein: CASSLEGRKNTEAFF. The rearrangement uses TRBV11-1 and TRBJ1-1; no firm D call. Looked up from germline, CDR1 is SGHAT and CDR2 is FQDESV (reference sequence). V dropped 1 base and J dropped 1 base, with 10 bases sitting between them. The CDR3 covers 15 residues.

This clonotype occurred a few times. V and J are TRBV12-3 or TRBV12-4 and TRBJ2-2, with D unresolved. V shed 3 bases and J shed 7 bases, with 12 bases lying between them. The CDR3 sequence is 14 residues long. The CDR3 sequence: CASSLTGTDGELFF. Here the CDR3 DNA reads TGTGCCAGCAGTTTGACCGGAACGGACGGGGAGCTGTTTTTT.

This clonotype was seen more than once but under ten times. The V call is TRBV10-3, the J call TRBJ2-5; 7 bases match TRBD1. The CDR3 runs 13 residues. V lost 10 bases, J lost 1 base, and 6 bases stayed unmatched. The germline CDR1 and CDR2 sequences are ENHRY and SYGVKD. The CDR3 spells CATSGQIQETQYF. DNA for the CDR3: TGTGCCACTTCGGGACAGATCCAAGAGACCCAGTACTTC.

The V and J genes are TRBV9 and TRBJ2-3; 8 nucleotides agree with TRBD2. The length of the CDR3 is 15 residues. CDR1 is SGDLS, CDR2 YYNGEE, per germline. The J segment lost 1 base and the V segment lost 3 bases, leaving 4 bases of the junction unmatched. The CDR3: CASSDQLAGTDTQYF. DNA for the CDR3: TGTGCCAGCAGCGACCAACTAGCGGGCACAGATACGCAGTATTTT.

The rearrangement uses TRBV5-1 and TRBJ2-5, with D unclear. Trimming cost V 1 base and J 4 bases, with 8 bases left between them. The V gene's germline CDR1 is SGHRS and CDR2 YFSETQ. This CDR3 has 13 amino acids. CDR3: CASSLIGLETQYF. In DNA, the CDR3 is TGCGCCAGCAGCTTGATAGGCCTAGAGACCCAGTACTTC.

V usage is TRBV7-8 and J usage is TRBJ2-7; D not certain. Germline CDR1 SGHVS, CDR2 FQNEAQ. The CDR3 extends over 13 amino acids. V shed 7 bases and J shed 2 bases, with 12 bases lying between them. The CDR3 region has the DNA TGTGCCAGCACCGCCCCCGACACCTACGAGCAGTACTTC. Encoded protein: CASTAPDTYEQYF.

This clonotype was counted a few times. The genes are TRBV20-1 and TRBJ2-5; D perhaps matches TRBD2 (5 bases). CDR1 is DFQATT, CDR2 SNEGSKA, per germline (reference sequence). The CDR3 is 14 residues long. The V gene lost 1 base and the J gene lost 2 bases, with 11 bases spanning the gap. In nucleotides, the CDR3 is TGCAGTGCTAGAGCCCCGGGGAGTCAAGAGACCCAGTACTTC. As protein: CSARAPGSQETQYF.

V gene TRBV20-1 combines with J gene TRBJ2-7; 7 bases match TRBD1. CDR3 length equals 11 residues. Trimming at V came to 3 bases and at J to 6 bases, leaving 2 bases not matched to a gene. CDR1 and CDR2 from the germline V gene are DFQATT and SNEGSKA (reference sequence). The CDR3 DNA sequence: TGCAGTGCTAGGAGGGGGCCCGAGCAGTACTTC. Amino acids: CSARRGPEQYF.

The rearrangement uses TRBV7-8 and TRBJ1-4, with 9 bases that match TRBD1. After removal of 3 bases from V and 2 bases from J, the junction contained 7 bases not matched to a gene. Looked up from germline, CDR1 is SGHVS and CDR2 is FQNEAQ. This CDR3 contains 17 residues. The DNA for the CDR3 is TGTGCCAGCAGCTTGGCAGGGACAGGGCCCACTAATGAAAAACTGTTTTTT. Its translation is CASSLAGTGPTNEKLFF.

The chain carries TRBV20-1 and TRBJ2-3; a possible D gene is TRBD2 (6 bases). Per the germline V gene, CDR1 is DFQATT and CDR2 is SNEGSKA (reference sequence). This CDR3 is 15 amino acids long. The germline V and J ends were trimmed by 0 bases and 6 bases, with 16 bases remaining between them. CDR3 coding DNA: TGCAGTGCTAGAGATTGGGGACTCCGAGCTGATACGCAGTATTTT. Translated, it gives CSARDWGLRADTQYF.

This clonotype occurred a few times. The V call is TRBV29-1, the J call TRBJ2-5, with 7 bases that match TRBD2. V lost 4 bases to trimming and J lost 4 bases; unmatched junction nucleotides: 9. The germline CDR1 and CDR2 sequences are SQVTM and ANQGSEA. This CDR3 is 14 amino acids long. CDR3 protein: CSVGSGLVRETQYF. The CDR3 nucleotides read TGCAGCGTTGGATCAGGACTAGTCAGAGAGACCCAGTACTTC.

This clonotype turned up a few times. The V and J genes are TRBV27 and TRBJ2-1; tentative D call: TRBD2 (5 bases). This CDR3 spans 15 amino acids. V was trimmed by 3 bases and J by 1 base, leaving 10 bases between them. Germline CDR1 reads MNHEY; CDR2 reads SMNVEV (reference sequence). Written as DNA, the CDR3 is TGTGCCAGCAGTTTGGTGGGAGTGTCCTACAATGAGCAGTTCTTC. Its translation is CASSLVGVSYNEQFF.

This clonotype has at least ten counts. The chain is built from TRBV5-1 and TRBJ2-7; D could derive from TRBD1 or TRBD2 (5 bases each). Trimming took off 0 bases at V and 5 bases at J, with 12 bases between the two ends. This CDR3 region has 14 residues. Germline V gives CDR1 SGHRS, CDR2 YFSETQ. The CDR3 loop reads CASSLGQGVNEQYF. CDR3 nucleotide sequence: TGCGCCAGCAGCTTGGGGCAGGGAGTCAACGAGCAGTACTTC. Supplemented by reference TRBV5-1 and TRBJ2-7, the full variable domain reads KAGVTQTPRYLIKTRGQQVTLSCSPISGHRSVSWYQQTPGQGLQFLFEYFSETQRNKGNFPGRFSGRQFSNSRSEMNVSTLELGDSALYLCASSLGQGVNEQYFGPGTRLTVT.

This clonotype turned up a few times. The DNA for the CDR3 is TGTGCCACGGGAACGTGGGGCGAGGGCACAGATACGCAGTATTTT. Its translation: CATGTWGEGTDTQYF. The V and J genes are TRBV10-3 and TRBJ2-3, with D perhaps assigned TRBD1 or TRBD2 (5 bases each). The V and J ends lost 10 bases and 1 base respectively, with 18 bases between them. CDR3 length equals 15 residues. Germline V gene sequence: CDR1 ENHRY, CDR2 SYGVKD.

This CDR3 is CASSIQLAGGGNEQFF. The CDR3 DNA is TGCGCCAGCAGCATCCAACTAGCGGGAGGGGGCAATGAGCAGTTCTTC. The chain employs TRBV5-1 and TRBJ2-1, with TRBD2 identical over 13 bases. After removal of 4 bases from V and 6 bases from J, the junction contained 7 bases not matched to a gene. The germline V gene encodes CDR1 SGHRS and CDR2 YFSETQ. The CDR3 totals 16 residues. The whole variable domain, filled in from reference TRBV5-1 and TRBJ2-1, reads KAGVTQTPRYLIKTRGQQVTLSCSPISGHRSVSWYQQTPGQGLQFLFEYFSETQRNKGNFPGRFSGRQFSNSRSEMNVSTLELGDSALYLCASSIQLAGGGNEQFFGPGTRLTVL.